This T cell receptor beta chain comes out of a study of metastatic and nonmetastatic thyroid tumors. A few counts support this clone. Compared with germline, one end of the junction differs, possibly owing to a read error. Thyroid surgery was performed in patients who had received no treatment beforehand. This CDR3 contains 15 residues. CDR1 and CDR2 from the germline V gene are MNHEY and SMNVEV (reference sequence). TCRdb reanalyzed the PCR reads with MiXCR. The sample shows tens of thousands of clones, roughly 15% of them seen only once. The J gene is TRBJ2-7, the V gene TRBV27, with D tentatively TRBD2 (6 bases). This clonotype was sampled from a female donor with papillary thyroid cancer or a benign thyroid nodule (not recorded which). Some clones in this sample may be carry-over from other donors' samples. Sequencing was performed on blood. The CDR3 DNA follows: TGTGCCAGCAGACGTAGCGGCGGTCTTTCCTACGATCAGTACTTC. This translates into CASRRSGGLSYDQYF.